The sequence of this T cell receptor (beta chain) was determined in a study of blood T cell repertoires in COVID-19. Background on the study: Whether acute or convalescent, the COVID-19 samples came from the United States, Italy and Spain. Sample material is recorded as cDNA or gDNA derived from T cells, B-cell-depleted T cells, or PBMCs.

The protocol was immunoSEQ multiplex PCR, while the TCRdb copy is restricted to in-frame clones and leaves out a portion. The sample consists of 68,000 or so clones, about 88% of them appearing once. The receptor was derived from a man over 45 with active COVID-19. The source material was peripheral blood.

DNA for the CDR3: TGTGCCACCAGCAGAGACAGTATACCTAATGAAAAACTGTTTTTT. Translating gives CATSRDSIPNEKLFF. The V gene is TRBV15, the J gene TRBJ1-4; D unclear. The V and J ends lost 0 bases and 3 bases respectively, with 8 bases between them. Germline CDR1 reads LNHNV; CDR2 reads YYDKDF (reference sequence). This CDR3 contains 15 residues.